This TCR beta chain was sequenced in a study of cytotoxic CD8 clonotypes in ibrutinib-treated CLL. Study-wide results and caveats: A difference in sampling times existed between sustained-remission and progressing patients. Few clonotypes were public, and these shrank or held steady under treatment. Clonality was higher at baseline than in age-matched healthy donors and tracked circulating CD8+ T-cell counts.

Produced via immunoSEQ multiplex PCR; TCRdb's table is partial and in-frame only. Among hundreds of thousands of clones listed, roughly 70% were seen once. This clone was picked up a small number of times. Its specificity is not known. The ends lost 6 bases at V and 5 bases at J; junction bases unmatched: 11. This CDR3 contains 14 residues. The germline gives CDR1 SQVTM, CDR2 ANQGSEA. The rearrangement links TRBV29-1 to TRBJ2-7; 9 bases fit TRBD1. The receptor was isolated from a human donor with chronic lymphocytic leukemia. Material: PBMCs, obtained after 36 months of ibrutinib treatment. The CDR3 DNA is TGCAGCGTCACACCGGGACAGGGTTTCGACGAGCAGTACTTC. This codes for CSVTPGQGFDEQYF.